Listed here are 8 T cell receptor beta chains from one sample, sequenced in a study of blood T cell repertoires in COVID-19. Using immunoSEQ multiplex PCR, the repertoire was profiled, and TCRdb retains in-frame clones only, with some absent. This sample yields about 68,000 clones, of which less than 90% are seen a single time; approximately 8.8% belongs to the top ten. Specimen: peripheral blood. The receptors originated from a man aged 45-65 years with active COVID-19.

The CDR3 sequence is CASNRQTGTRTEAFF. The CDR3 DNA reads TGTGCCAGCAACAGACAGACAGGGACGCGGACTGAAGCTTTCTTT. The chain recombines TRBV14 with TRBJ1-1; 7 bases agree with TRBD1. Trimming removed 7 bases from V and 5 bases from J; junction bases left unmatched: 13. Germline loops: CDR1 SGHDN, CDR2 FVKESK. The CDR3 is made up of 15 amino acids.

The rearrangement joins TRBV12-3 or TRBV12-4 to TRBJ1-2; D not resolved. Trimming stripped 2 bases from V and 3 bases from J, with 7 bases between. The CDR3 has 13 residues. The CDR3 region is CASSLTEDYGYTF. The CDR3 coding sequence is TGTGCCAGCAGTTTAACTGAGGACTATGGCTACACCTTC.

This chain connects TRBV4-3 to TRBJ2-7; 11 nucleotides align to TRBD2. The CDR3 spans 18 residues. The ends lost 3 bases at V and 6 bases at J; junction bases unmatched: 16. Germline loops: CDR1 LGHNA, CDR2 YSLEER. This CDR3 is CASSHSIAGGPSFGEQYF. CDR3 coding DNA: TGCGCCAGCAGCCATTCCATAGCGGGGGGGCCGTCTTTTGGCGAGCAGTACTTC.

The chain couples TRBV11-2 to TRBJ2-2; perhaps TRBD2 as D (6 bases). CDR1 and CDR2 from the germline V gene are SGHAT and FQNNGV. This CDR3 comprises 16 residues. Trimming left V 1 base short and J 1 base short, with 10 bases between. The CDR3 reads CASSLVGGRNTGELFF. The CDR3 nucleotides read TGTGCCAGCAGCTTAGTCGGGGGTAGGAACACCGGGGAGCTGTTTTTT.

The chain has TRBV11-2 and TRBJ2-5; 11 nucleotides line up with TRBD1. V lost 5 bases and J lost 3; bases outside the gene matches: 14. Per the germline V gene, CDR1 is SGHAT and CDR2 is FQNNGV. The length of the CDR3 is 18 residues. DNA for the CDR3: TGTGCCAGCAGCCCCCGGACAGGGGGCAGGGGGTCAAAAGAGACCCAGTACTTC. Protein sequence: CASSPRTGGRGSKETQYF.

The chain recombines TRBV18 with TRBJ2-2; 11 bases align to TRBD2. The CDR3 is 16 amino acids. V lost 2 bases, J lost 7 bases, and 6 bases stayed unmatched. Germline values: CDR1 KGHSH, CDR2 LQKENI. The chain's CDR3 is CASSPETSGAGGELFF. The DNA of the CDR3 is TGTGCCAGCTCACCAGAGACTAGCGGGGCTGGCGGGGAGCTGTTTTTT.

This clone was recorded only once. The genes are TRBV30 and TRBJ2-7, with TRBD2 matching over 10 bases. The CDR3 covers 14 residues. Germline-derived CDR1 and CDR2 are GTSNPN and SVGIG (reference sequence). Trimming removed 2 bases from V and 6 bases from J; junction bases left unmatched: 7. The CDR3 DNA sequence: TGTGCCTGGAGTCGGGGGACTAGCGCAGGCGAGCAGTACTTC. This translates into CAWSRGTSAGEQYF.

The genes are TRBV4-1 and TRBJ2-1; 7 nucleotides agree with TRBD2. The ends lost 1 base at V and 4 bases at J; junction bases unmatched: 10. Germline V gene data show CDR1 as MGHRA and CDR2 as YSYEKL. The CDR3 runs 17 residues. CDR3 sequence reads: CASSQGASGPLYNEQFF. CDR3 coding DNA: TGCGCCAGCAGCCAAGGGGCTAGCGGCCCCCTATACAATGAGCAGTTCTTC.